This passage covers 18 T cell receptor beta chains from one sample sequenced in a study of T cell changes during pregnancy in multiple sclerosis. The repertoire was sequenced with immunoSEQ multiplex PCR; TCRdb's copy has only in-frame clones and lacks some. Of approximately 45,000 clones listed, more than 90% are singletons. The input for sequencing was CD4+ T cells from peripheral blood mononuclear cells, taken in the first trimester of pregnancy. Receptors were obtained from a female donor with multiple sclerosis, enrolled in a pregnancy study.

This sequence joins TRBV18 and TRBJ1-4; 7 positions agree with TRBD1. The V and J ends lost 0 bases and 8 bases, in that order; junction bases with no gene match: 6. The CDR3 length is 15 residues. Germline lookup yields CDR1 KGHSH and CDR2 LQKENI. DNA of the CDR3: TGTGCCAGCTCACCACCAGGAGGGGGCAGAGAAAAACTGTTTTTT. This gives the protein CASSPPGGGREKLFF. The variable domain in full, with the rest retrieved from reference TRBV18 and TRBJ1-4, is NAGVMQNPRHLVRRRGQEARLRCSPMKGHSHVYWYRQLPEEGLKFMVYLQKENIIDESGMPKERFSAEFPKEGPSILRIQQVVRGDSAAYFCASSPPGGGREKLFFGSGTQLSVL.

The CDR3 region is CSAVSRPGNTIYF. CDR3 coding DNA: TGCAGCGCCGTGAGTCGTCCTGGAAACACCATATATTTT. The chain employs TRBV29-1 and TRBJ1-3; D is unresolved. Germline V gene data show CDR1 as SQVTM and CDR2 as ANQGSEA. V lost 7 bases to trimming and J lost 2 bases, with 12 bases between them. The CDR3 covers 13 residues.

Here the CDR3 reads CANRQGYEQYF. DNA for the CDR3: TGTGCCAACCGACAGGGCTACGAGCAGTACTTC. The J gene is TRBJ2-7, the V gene TRBV30, with TRBD1 matching over 7 bases. The CDR3 has 11 amino acids. The junction had 4 bases not matched to a gene; V was cut back by 8 bases and J by 3 bases. From germline, CDR1 is GTSNPN and CDR2 SVGIG (reference sequence).

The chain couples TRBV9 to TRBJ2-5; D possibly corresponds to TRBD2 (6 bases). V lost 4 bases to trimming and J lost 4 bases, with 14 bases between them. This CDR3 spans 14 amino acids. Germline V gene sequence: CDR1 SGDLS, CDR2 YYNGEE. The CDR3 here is CASSPRTNGETQYF. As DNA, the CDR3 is TGTGCCAGCAGCCCACGGACTAATGGAGAGACCCAGTACTTC.

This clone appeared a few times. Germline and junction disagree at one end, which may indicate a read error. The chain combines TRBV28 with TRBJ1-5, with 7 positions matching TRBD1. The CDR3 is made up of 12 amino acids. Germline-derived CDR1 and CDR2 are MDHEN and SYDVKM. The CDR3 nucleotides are TGTGCCAGCAGAGGGGGCAAACAGCCCCAGCATTTT. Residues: CASRGGKQPQHF.

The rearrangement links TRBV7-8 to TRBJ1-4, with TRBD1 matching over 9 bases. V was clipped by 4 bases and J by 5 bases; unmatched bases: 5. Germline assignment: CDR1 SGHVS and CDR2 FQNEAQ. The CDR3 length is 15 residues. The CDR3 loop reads CASSSPGTGNEKLFF. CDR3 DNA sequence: TGTGCCAGCAGCTCTCCCGGGACAGGGAATGAAAAACTGTTTTTT.

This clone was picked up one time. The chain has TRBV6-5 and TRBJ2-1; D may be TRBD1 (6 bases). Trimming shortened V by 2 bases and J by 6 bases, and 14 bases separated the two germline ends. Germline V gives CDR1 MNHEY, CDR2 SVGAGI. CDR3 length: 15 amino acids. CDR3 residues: CASSYLPARGNEQFF. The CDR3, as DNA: TGTGCCAGCAGTTACCTGCCCGCCAGGGGCAATGAGCAGTTCTTC.

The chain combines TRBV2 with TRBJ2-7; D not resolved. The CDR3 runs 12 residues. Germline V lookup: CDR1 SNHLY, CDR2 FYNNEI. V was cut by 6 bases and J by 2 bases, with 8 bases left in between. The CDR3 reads CASRVETYEQYF. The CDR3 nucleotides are TGTGCCAGCAGGGTGGAGACCTACGAGCAGTACTTC. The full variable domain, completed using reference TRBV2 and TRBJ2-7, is EPEVTQTPSHQVTQMGQEVILRCVPISNHLYFYWYRQILGQKVEFLVSFYNNEISEKSEIFDDQFSVERPDGSNFTLKIRSTKLEDSAMYFCASRVETYEQYFGPGTRLTVT.

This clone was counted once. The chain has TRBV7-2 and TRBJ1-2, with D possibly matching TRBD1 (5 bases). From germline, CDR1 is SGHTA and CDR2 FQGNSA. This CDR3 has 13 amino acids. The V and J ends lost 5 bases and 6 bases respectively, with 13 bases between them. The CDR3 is CASSTEDRNGYTF. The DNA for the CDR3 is TGTGCCAGCAGCACCGAAGACAGAAATGGCTACACCTTC.

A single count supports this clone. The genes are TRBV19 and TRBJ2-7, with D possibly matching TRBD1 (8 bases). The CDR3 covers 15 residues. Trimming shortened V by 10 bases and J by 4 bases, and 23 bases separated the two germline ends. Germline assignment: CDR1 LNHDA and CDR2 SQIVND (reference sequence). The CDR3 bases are TGTGCCACCGGGGGGCCGAGACAGGGGAGTTACGAGCAGTACTTC. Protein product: CATGGPRQGSYEQYF.

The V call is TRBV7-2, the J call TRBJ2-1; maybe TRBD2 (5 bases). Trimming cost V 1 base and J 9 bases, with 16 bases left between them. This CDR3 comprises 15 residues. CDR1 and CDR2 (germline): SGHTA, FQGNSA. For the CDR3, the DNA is TGTGCCAGCAGCTTAGAAGGGAGAGGGTTTGGTGAGCAGTTCTTC. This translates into CASSLEGRGFGEQFF. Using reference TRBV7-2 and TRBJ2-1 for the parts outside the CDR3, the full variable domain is GAGVSQSPSNKVTEKGKDVELRCDPISGHTALYWYRQSLGQGLEFLIYFQGNSAPDKSGLPSDRFSAERTGGSVSTLTIQRTQQEDSAVYLCASSLEGRGFGEQFFGPGTRLTVL.

The chain's CDR3 is CASSPRTSGSYEQYF. As DNA, the CDR3 is TGTGCCAGCAGCCCCCGGACTAGCGGCTCCTACGAGCAGTACTTC. This sequence joins TRBV11-2 and TRBJ2-7; 10 nucleotides agree with TRBD2. The CDR3 totals 15 residues. The V gene end was trimmed by 5 bases and the J gene end by 0 bases; junction bases not matched to a gene: 4. Germline V gene data show CDR1 as SGHAT and CDR2 as FQNNGV.

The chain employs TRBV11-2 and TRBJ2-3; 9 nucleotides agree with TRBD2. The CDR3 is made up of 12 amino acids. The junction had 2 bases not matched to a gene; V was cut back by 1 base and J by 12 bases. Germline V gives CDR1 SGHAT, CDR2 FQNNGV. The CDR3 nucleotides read TGTGCCAGCAGCTTAGGGCTAGCGGGACAGTATTTT. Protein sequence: CASSLGLAGQYF. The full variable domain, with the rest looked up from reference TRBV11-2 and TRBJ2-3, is EAGVAQSPRYKIIEKRQSVAFWCNPISGHATLYWYQQILGQGPKLLIQFQNNGVVDDSQLPKDRFSAERLKGVDSTLKIQPAKLEDSAVYLCASSLGLAGQYFGPGTRLTVL.

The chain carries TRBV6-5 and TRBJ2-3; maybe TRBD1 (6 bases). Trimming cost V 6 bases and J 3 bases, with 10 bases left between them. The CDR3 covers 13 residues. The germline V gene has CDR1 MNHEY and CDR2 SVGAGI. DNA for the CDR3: TGTGCCAGCAGGCAGGGGACGACAGATACGCAGTATTTT. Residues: CASRQGTTDTQYF.

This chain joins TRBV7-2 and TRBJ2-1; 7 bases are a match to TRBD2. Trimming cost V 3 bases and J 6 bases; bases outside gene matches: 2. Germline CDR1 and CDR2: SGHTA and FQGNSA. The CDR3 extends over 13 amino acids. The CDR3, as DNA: TGTGCCAGCAGCTTCAGCGGGATCAATGAGCAGTTCTTC. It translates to CASSFSGINEQFF.

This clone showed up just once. DNA of the CDR3: TGCGCCAGCAGCTGGGGGGAGGGCCTCACCTACGAGCAGTACTTC. It specifies CASSWGEGLTYEQYF. The chain is built from TRBV5-1 and TRBJ2-7, with 7 bases identical to TRBD2. Germline lookup yields CDR1 SGHRS and CDR2 YFSETQ. The CDR3 runs 15 residues. V shed 3 bases and J 2 bases; nucleotides not matched to a gene: 8.

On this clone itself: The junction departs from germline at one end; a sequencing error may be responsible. The CDR3 nucleotides are TGTGCTAGCAGCTTCGCGGGAGAGAATGAGCAGTTCTTC. Translated: CASSFAGENEQFF. The chain links TRBV7-7 to TRBJ2-1, with 7 bases matching TRBD2. Germline CDR1 SSHAT, CDR2 FNYEAQ (reference sequence). The length of the CDR3 is 13 residues.

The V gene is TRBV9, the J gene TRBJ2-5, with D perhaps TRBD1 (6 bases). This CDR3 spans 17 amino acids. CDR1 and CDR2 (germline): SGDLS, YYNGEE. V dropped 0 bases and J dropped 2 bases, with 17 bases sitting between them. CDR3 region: CASSVAGGGGLQETQYF. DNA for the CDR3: TGTGCCAGCAGCGTAGCGGGTGGTGGGGGCCTTCAAGAGACCCAGTACTTC.